This T cell receptor (beta chain) was identified in a study of cytomegalovirus exposure and HLA in healthy donors. Study conclusions and caveats: Sequencing depth across donors, presence/absence analyses assumed, was roughly uniform. Common viral pathogens were later found to be apparently linked to several of the most significant clusters. A later look showed TCR association rates differing by HLA locus, highest for DRB1 and lowest for HLA-C. Some public TCRs appeared in many individuals, while most sequences were rare.

Both 60 Vbeta primers and 13 Jbeta primers went into the PCR. Profiled with immunoSEQ multiplex PCR; TCRdb holds only in-frame clones, not every one. The table shows 90,000 to 150,000 clones, with approximately 78% occurring only once. Worth noting for this clone: Its specificity is not known.

The CDR3 sequence is 15 residues long. The trim removed 4 bases at V and 2 bases at J, leaving 11 bases unmatched. Germline V lookup: CDR1 SQVTM, CDR2 ANQGSEA. The TCR was taken from a man in his forties in good health and CMV-seronegative. This sequence joins TRBV29-1 and TRBJ2-7; 7 bases map to TRBD1. Input material: PBMCs. The CDR3 loop is CSVASQRGQTYEQYF. The CDR3 DNA is TGCAGCGTTGCATCTCAACGGGGACAGACCTACGAGCAGTACTTC.